This is a list of T cell receptor beta chains from one sample in a study of tumor-infiltrating lymphocytes in primary liver carcinoma. Each CDR3 protein is one row after TCRdb ran MiXCR on the multiplex PCR reads. The table records around 330,000 distinct CDR3 sequences, around three fifths of them present only once. What was sequenced was peripheral blood. These receptors came from a woman aged 25-40 years with primary liver carcinoma and hepatitis B virus infection. Each CDR3 is given with its conserved first and last residue. Each record gives: CDR3 protein, CDR3 DNA, J gene, V gene, D gene, clone size. A D gene is named only where the DNA matches it firmly. Only part of the rows carry a size: once, few, many, or a class if the clone is expanded.

CDR3: CASSFSTIMGQETQYF
DNA: TGTGCCAGCAGCTTTTCGACTATCATGGGGCAAGAGACCCAGTACTTC
J: TRBJ2-5
V: TRBV11-2
D: NA
size: NA

CDR3: CASSDGTGTKRGRSYEQYF
DNA: TGTGCCAGCAGCGATGGGACCGGGACTAAACGGGGACGCTCCTACGAGCAGTACTTC
J: TRBJ2-7
V: TRBV7-9
D: TRBD2
size: NA

CDR3: CASSRDRGLQLQHF
DNA: TGCGCCAGCAGCCGGGATCGAGGTCTTCAGCTCCAGCATTTT
J: TRBJ1-5
V: TRBV4-3
D: NA
size: NA

CDR3: CASSSRPATRDTQYF
DNA: TGTGCCAGCAGCTCTAGACCAGCAACAAGAGATACACAGTATTTT
J: TRBJ2-3
V: TRBV11-3
D: NA
size: NA

CDR3: CASSLPGGRHEQYF
DNA: TGTGCCAGCAGCTTACCGGGAGGGCGTCACGAGCAGTACTTC
J: TRBJ2-7
V: TRBV5-5
D: TRBD2
size: few

CDR3: CSVRDRSNQPQHF
DNA: TGCAGCGTTCGGGACAGATCTAATCAGCCCCAGCATTTT
J: TRBJ1-5
V: TRBV29-1
D: TRBD1
size: many

CDR3: CAWRAGTEAFF
DNA: TGTGCCTGGCGGGCGGGCACTGAAGCTTTCTTT
J: TRBJ1-1
V: TRBV30
D: NA
size: NA

CDR3: CASSLSGRAGTGELFF
DNA: TGCGCCAGCAGTCTTAGCGGGAGGGCGGGCACCGGGGAGCTGTTTTTT
J: TRBJ2-2
V: TRBV4-1
D: TRBD2
size: NA

CDR3: CSVASGWSGNTIYF
DNA: TGCAGCGTTGCTTCAGGGTGGTCTGGAAACACCATATATTTT
J: TRBJ1-3
V: TRBV29-1
D: NA
size: many

CDR3: CASSEGIWETQYF
DNA: TGTGCCAGCAGTGAAGGGATTTGGGAGACCCAGTACTTC
J: TRBJ2-5
V: TRBV6-1
D: NA
size: NA

CDR3: CASSDSSGSGELFF
DNA: TGTGCCAGCAGTGACTCTAGCGGGAGCGGGGAGCTGTTTTTT
J: TRBJ2-2
V: TRBV6-4
D: TRBD2
size: once

CDR3: CASSLGRNCGYTF
DNA: TGTGCCAGCAGCTTAGGGCGGAACTGTGGCTACACCTTC
J: TRBJ1-2
V: TRBV7-9
D: NA
size: NA

CDR3: CVSRPGSSGWASTDTQYF
DNA: TGTGTCAGCAGACCCGGGTCTAGCGGATGGGCTAGCACAGATACGCAGTATTTT
J: TRBJ2-3
V: TRBV11-2
D: TRBD2
size: NA

CDR3: CASSGSNTGELFF
DNA: TGCGCCAGCAGCGGGTCGAACACCGGGGAGCTGTTTTTT
J: TRBJ2-2
V: TRBV5-1
D: NA
size: many

CDR3: CARTRRGEDEQFF
DNA: TGTGCCCGCACTAGGAGGGGGGAGGATGAGCAGTTCTTC
J: TRBJ2-1
V: TRBV11-2
D: NA
size: once

CDR3: CASRAGLTYGYTF
DNA: TGTGCCAGCAGGGCAGGACTCACCTATGGCTACACCTTC
J: TRBJ1-2
V: TRBV6-2/TRBV6-3
D: NA
size: few

CDR3: CTSSLAGAGEQYF
DNA: TGTACCAGTAGCTTAGCGGGGGCAGGCGAGCAGTACTTC
J: TRBJ2-7
V: TRBV11-2
D: TRBD2
size: NA